These 31 T cell receptor beta chains were all obtained from the same sample, sequenced in a study of CDR3 diversity in severe acne. One entry per CDR3 protein results from TCRdb running MiXCR on the PCR reads. The top ten hold approximately 10% of the sample, which has more than 80,000 distinct CDR3 sequences, under 55% seen once. Sequencing was done on a sample of blood. These receptors originate from a male donor with severe acne vulgaris.

Turning to this clonotype: The germline gene is not matched at one end of the junction; a read error may be the cause. This chain links TRBV7-6 with TRBJ2-5, with D perhaps matching TRBD1 or TRBD2 (6 bases each). The CDR3 extends over 14 amino acids. In germline, CDR1 is SGHVS, CDR2 FNYEAQ. The CDR3 region is CASSPSNREETQNF. CDR3 coding DNA: TGTGCCAGCAGCCCGTCAAACAGGGAGGAGACCCAGAACTTC.

This chain uses TRBV4-2 with TRBJ2-2; 9 bases align to TRBD1. Germline V gives CDR1 LGHNA, CDR2 YNFKEQ. V shed 0 bases and J 9 bases; nucleotides not matched to a gene: 2. The CDR3 has 14 amino acids. CDR3 residues: CASSQETGGRELFF. As DNA, the CDR3 is TGTGCCAGCAGCCAAGAGACAGGGGGGAGGGAGCTGTTTTTT.

This clonotype was found many times. The junction and the germline gene differ at one end; a read error may be behind it. V usage is TRBV6-2 or TRBV6-3 and J usage is TRBJ2-1; 10 bases agree with TRBD2. Germline V gives CDR1 MNHEY, CDR2 SVGEGT. CDR3 length: 15 amino acids. The CDR3 is CASRGLAAIYNEQSF. CDR3 coding DNA: TGTGCCAGCAGAGGACTAGCGGCCATCTACAATGAGCAGTCCTTC.

This clonotype has at least ten counts. The genes are TRBV30 and TRBJ2-7; a weak D match, TRBD2 (5 bases). Trimming removed 2 bases at V and 9 bases at J, with 11 bases between. The CDR3 is 11 amino acids. Germline V gene data show CDR1 as GTSNPN and CDR2 as SVGIG (reference sequence). CDR3 nucleotide sequence: TGTGCCTGGAGTAGCAATCGGGGGCAGTACTTC. Translated, it gives CAWSSNRGQYF.

The chain links TRBV7-3 to TRBJ2-5; 8 nucleotides agree with TRBD2. With 4 bases clipped from V and 9 bases from J, the junction kept 10 bases outside the gene matches. The germline CDR1 and CDR2 sequences are SGHTA and FQGTGA. The CDR3 spans 14 residues. The CDR3 DNA reads as TGTGCCAGCAGCTCGAACGGAGCGGGAGCGTCCCAGTACTTC. It is translated as CASSSNGAGASQYF.

The V and J genes are TRBV4-1 and TRBJ2-3, with D uncertain. This CDR3 spans 15 amino acids. V lost 0 bases and J 1 base, leaving 8 bases between the germline ends. Germline lookup yields CDR1 MGHRA and CDR2 YSYEKL. CDR3 amino acids: CASSQEDRGTDTQYF. In nucleotides, the CDR3 is TGCGCCAGCAGCCAAGAGGACCGGGGCACAGATACGCAGTATTTT.

CDR3 sequence: CAISVGSSKETQYF. CDR3 nucleotide sequence: TGTGCCATCAGTGTGGGATCAAGTAAAGAGACCCAGTACTTC. The J gene is TRBJ2-5, the V gene TRBV10-3; no clear D. This CDR3 is built from 14 residues. V lost 4 bases and J lost 3, with 12 bases in between. In germline, CDR1 is ENHRY, CDR2 SYGVKD.

CDR3: CSVERKPYEQYF. The CDR3 nucleotides are TGCAGCGTTGAGAGGAAACCCTACGAGCAGTACTTC. The V call is TRBV29-1, the J call TRBJ2-7; D gene unclear. The CDR3 is 12 residues long. V was cut by 3 bases and J by 2 bases, with 8 bases left in between. The V gene's germline CDR1 is SQVTM and CDR2 ANQGSEA.

With regard to this clonotype: Given a much more abundant clone one base away, this may be a read error. This rearrangement joins TRBV5-6 to TRBJ2-5; TRBD1 matches 8 bases. Near its end, the DNA agrees better with TRBJ2-7, so the J call may be wrong. The germline CDR1 and CDR2 sequences are SGHDT and YYEEEE. This CDR3 has 13 residues. The CDR3 DNA is TGTGCCAGCAGACAGGACAGGGACTACGAGCAGTACTTC. Translation gives CASRQDRDYEQYF.

The rearrangement joins TRBV7-8 to TRBJ1-6; no clear D gene. Trimming stripped 5 bases from V and 7 bases from J, with 18 bases between. Germline-derived CDR1 and CDR2 are SGHVS and FQNEAQ. The CDR3 length is 16 residues. The CDR3 DNA reads as TGTGCCAGCAGCAGCAGGACGTTCGGTGGGAATTCACCCCTCCACTTT. Translation gives CASSSRTFGGNSPLHF.

In regard to this clonotype: A read error may explain this, as a much larger clone is one base away. The chain carries TRBV2 and TRBJ1-2; D not certain. The CDR3 is made up of 11 amino acids. The germline V gene encodes CDR1 SNHLY and CDR2 FYNNEI. CDR3 bases: TGTGCCAGCCCCCGGGGTTCGGGCTACGCCTTC. Its translation is CASPRGSGYAF.

This chain uses TRBV11-3 with TRBJ2-1; tentative D call: TRBD1 (6 bases). The ends were cut back, 1 base at V and 4 bases at J, with 11 bases in the middle. This CDR3 contains 15 residues. The germline gives CDR1 SGHNT, CDR2 YENEEA. The CDR3 protein is CASSLGGQGYNEQFF. CDR3 DNA sequence: TGTGCCAGCAGCTTAGGGGGGCAAGGTTACAATGAGCAGTTCTTC.

As for this clonotype: A junction boundary mismatches the germline segment, possibly from a read error. V is TRBV10-3 and J is TRBJ1-1; D is possibly TRBD1 (5 bases). In germline, CDR1 is ENHRY, CDR2 SYGVKD. The CDR3 is 18 amino acids. The CDR3 spells CASSPLIRRDGKNTEAFF. The CDR3 DNA is TGTGCCAGCAGTCCCTTAATTCGAAGGGACGGGAAGAACACTGAAGCTTTCTTT.

This clonotype showed up just a few times. The chain carries TRBV10-3 and TRBJ1-3; D is perhaps TRBD1 (5 bases). The germline CDR1 and CDR2 sequences are ENHRY and SYGVKD. Trimming took 3 bases from V and 2 from J, leaving 8 bases between them. CDR3 length: 14 amino acids. The CDR3 DNA is TGTGCCATCAGTGAATCGGGGGCTGGAAACACCATATATTTT. Residues: CAISESGAGNTIYF.

This chain connects TRBV9 to TRBJ1-4, with a tentative D call TRBD1 (6 bases). The CDR3 contains 14 residues. Looked up from germline, CDR1 is SGDLS and CDR2 is YYNGEE. V shed 3 bases and J shed 8 bases, with 14 bases lying between them. The CDR3 DNA reads as TGTGCCAGCAGCGAGGGGGGGGCAAGGGAAAAACTGTTTTTT. Translation: CASSEGGAREKLFF.

This clonotype has at least ten counts. The chain joins TRBV25-1 to TRBJ1-4; the D is unclear. The CDR3 spans 13 residues. V was shortened by 6 bases and J by 5 bases, with 10 bases between the two germline ends. Germline CDR1 reads MGHDK; CDR2 reads SYGVNS. The CDR3 here is CASSGRANEKLFF. The CDR3 bases are TGTGCCAGCAGCGGACGGGCGAATGAAAAACTGTTTTTT.

This clonotype was counted once. The chain joins TRBV9 to TRBJ2-2, with D perhaps assigned TRBD1 or TRBD2 (5 bases each). CDR3 length: 13 amino acids. In germline, CDR1 is SGDLS, CDR2 YYNGEE. Trimming cost V 3 bases and J 4 bases, with 7 bases left between them. DNA for the CDR3: TGTGCCAGCAGCGAGGGGAGCACCGGGGAGCTGTTTTTT. Its protein product is CASSEGSTGELFF.

The table lists this clonotype with a few counts. The CDR3 nucleotides read TGCAGTGCTAGGGGACTAGCGGGAGCGTCTTACAATGAGCAGTTCTTC. It codes for CSARGLAGASYNEQFF. The chain carries TRBV20-1 and TRBJ2-1, with 14 nucleotides matching TRBD2. Germline lookup yields CDR1 DFQATT and CDR2 SNEGSKA (reference sequence). This CDR3 is built from 16 residues. The V and J ends lost 3 bases and 4 bases, in that order; junction bases with no gene match: 5.

Concerning this clonotype: A much larger clone differs from this one at a single base, so this may be a read error. The conserved closing phenylalanine or tryptophan is absent in this CDR3, likely reflecting a read error. The V and J genes are TRBV25-1 and TRBJ2-3; no clear D gene. V was trimmed by 3 bases and J by 10 bases, leaving 8 bases between them. The germline V gene encodes CDR1 MGHDK and CDR2 SYGVNS. This CDR3 region has 11 residues. The CDR3 spells CASSDQAAQYL. CDR3 sequence (DNA): TGTGCCAGCAGTGATCAGGCTGCGCAGTATCTT.

The chain is built from TRBV10-2 and TRBJ2-5, with a possible D match to TRBD2 (6 bases). This CDR3 region has 14 residues. The V gene lost 2 bases and the J gene lost 1 base, with 8 bases spanning the gap. Germline lookup yields CDR1 WSHSY and CDR2 SAAADI. CDR3 sequence (DNA): TGCGCCAGCAGTGAGAGGGGAGGCCAAGAGACCCAGTACTTC. Amino acid sequence: CASSERGGQETQYF.

This chain links TRBV29-1 with TRBJ2-7, with 12 bases fitting TRBD1. The CDR3 covers 13 residues. Germline V gives CDR1 SQVTM, CDR2 ANQGSEA. The CDR3 sequence: CSASGQGAGEQYF. CDR3 nucleotide sequence: TGCAGTGCTTCGGGACAGGGGGCGGGTGAGCAGTACTTC.

This clonotype was seen ten or more times. The rearrangement links TRBV12-3 or TRBV12-4 to TRBJ2-2; 7 bases align to TRBD2. The ends lost 10 bases at V and 8 bases at J; junction bases unmatched: 10. There are 13 residues in the CDR3. The DNA of the CDR3 is TGTGCCACCGAGGGAGGGCGAATAGGGGAGCTGTTTTTT. Residues: CATEGGRIGELFF.

By share of the sample, this clonotype is medium-sized. V is TRBV7-9 and J is TRBJ2-1, with D uncertain. V shed 1 base and J shed 4 bases, with 5 bases lying between them. The CDR3 runs to 13 residues. Germline V gene data show CDR1 as SEHNR and CDR2 as FQNEAQ (reference sequence). The chain's CDR3 is CASSLGSYNEQFF. CDR3 DNA: TGTGCCAGCAGCTTAGGGAGTTACAATGAGCAGTTCTTC.

In DNA, the CDR3 is TGTGCCAGCGTCCGGGATTCGGGGGGCACTGAAGCTTTCTTT. This encodes CASVRDSGGTEAFF. This chain joins TRBV7-9 and TRBJ1-1, with TRBD1 as a possible D gene (5 bases). With 8 bases removed from V and 4 bases from J, the gap between germline ends came to 17 bases. CDR1 SEHNR and CDR2 FQNEAQ come from the germline V gene (reference sequence). This CDR3 is 14 amino acids long.

This clonotype occurred many times. The CDR3 sequence is CSARQTGDNSYEQYF. The CDR3 nucleotides are TGCAGTGCTAGACAGACGGGGGACAACTCCTACGAGCAGTACTTC. The chain joins TRBV20-1 to TRBJ2-7; either TRBD1 or TRBD2 may supply D (6 bases each). Deletions cut 2 bases from V and 0 bases from J, with 14 bases between. CDR1 and CDR2 from the germline V gene are DFQATT and SNEGSKA (reference sequence). The CDR3 is 15 residues long.

The chain carries TRBV9 and TRBJ2-1; 8 nucleotides agree with TRBD2. Germline V lookup: CDR1 SGDLS, CDR2 YYNGEE. V trimming: 4 bases; J trimming: 8 bases; junction bases outside the gene matches: 17. CDR3 size: 17 residues. The CDR3 region has the DNA TGTGCCAGCAGCTCGCAGAGCGGAGCGGGAGTCGGCGATGAGCAGTTCTTC. As protein: CASSSQSGAGVGDEQFF.

This clonotype has just a few counts. This rearrangement joins TRBV4-1 to TRBJ2-5; D is perhaps TRBD2 (6 bases). CDR3 length equals 13 residues. Germline V gene sequence: CDR1 MGHRA, CDR2 YSYEKL. V lost 3 bases to trimming and J lost 5 bases, with 10 bases between them. In DNA form, the CDR3 reads TGCGCCAGCAGCCAGGAGGGCATGGAGACCCAGTACTTC. Protein sequence: CASSQEGMETQYF.

The V gene is TRBV12-3 or TRBV12-4, the J gene TRBJ2-3; TRBD2 aligns across 11 bases. This CDR3 comprises 16 residues. The trim removed 4 bases at V and 5 bases at J, leaving 8 bases unmatched. CDR3 in amino acids: CASSSITSGRKDTQYF. In DNA form, the CDR3 reads TGTGCCAGCAGTTCAATTACTAGCGGGAGAAAAGATACGCAGTATTTT.

There are a few counts of this clonotype. The chain links TRBV27 to TRBJ1-1, with D perhaps matching TRBD1 (5 bases). Germline V gives CDR1 MNHEY, CDR2 SMNVEV (reference sequence). This CDR3 region has 13 residues. V was cut by 7 bases and J by 8 bases, with 17 bases left in between. CDR3: CASIQRGQAEAFF. CDR3 coding DNA: TGTGCCAGCATTCAGCGAGGACAAGCCGAAGCTTTCTTT.

The chain joins TRBV28 to TRBJ2-2, with D uncertain. Germline CDR1 MDHEN, CDR2 SYDVKM. Between the trimmed V and J ends, which lost 1 base and 0 bases, there was a span of 3 bases. The CDR3 is made up of 14 amino acids. The DNA for the CDR3 is TGTGCCAGCAGTTTATACTCGAACACCGGGGAGCTGTTTTTT. It encodes CASSLYSNTGELFF.

The chain is built from TRBV2 and TRBJ2-5; D remains unclear. CDR1 SNHLY and CDR2 FYNNEI come from the germline V gene. Trimming shortened V by 1 base and J by 5 bases, and 11 bases separated the two germline ends. This CDR3 spans 14 amino acids. As DNA, the CDR3 is TGTGCCAGCAGTGAAGACGCGCCAAAGGAGACCCAGTACTTC. As protein: CASSEDAPKETQYF.